Listed below are T cell receptor beta chains from one sample, sequenced in a study of blood T cells in healthy people across ages. TCRdb re-called the 5' RACE reads with MiXCR, one entry per CDR3 protein. Here the sample spans about 730,000 distinct CDR3 sequences, roughly 43% being singletons. The sequencing sample was made of blood. The receptors were sampled from a woman in her fifties or sixties in good health. The CDR3 runs from the conserved cysteine through the conserved F or W. Fields, in order: J gene, D gene, clone size, V gene, CDR3 DNA, CDR3 protein. D genes are given only for firm matches. Clone size, where shown, is once, few, many, or a class for clones that have expanded.

TRBJ1-4 TRBD1 few TRBV29-1 TGCAGCGCCCGAAAGGACAGGGGGAAACTGTTTTTT CSARKDRGKLFF
TRBJ2-5 NA NA TRBV20-1 TGCAGTGCTAGCGGGAGCCACGGGCAAGAGACCCAGTACTTC CSASGSHGQETQYF
TRBJ2-1 NA few TRBV3-1 TGTGCCAGCAGCCAAGAGGGTGGGGCGCAGCAGTTCTTC CASSQEGGAQQFF
TRBJ2-3 TRBD2 few TRBV7-9 TGTGCCAGCAGCTTGCGGGAGCAGAGGGATACGCAGTATTTT CASSLREQRDTQYF
TRBJ2-7 NA many TRBV27 TGTGCCAGCAGTTTAGAGCTCTCCTACGAGCAGTACTTC CASSLELSYEQYF
TRBJ2-5 NA few TRBV7-9 TGTGCCAGCAGCTTAGACAGTTTCAAAGAGACCCAGTACTTC CASSLDSFKETQYF
TRBJ1-2 NA NA TRBV29-1 TGCAGCGTTGAGGACCGCGGGGGGCGACTAAACTATGGCTACACCTTC CSVEDRGGRLNYGYTF
TRBJ2-7 NA few TRBV2 TGTGCCAGCAGTGAAGCTCGATTGATTACCTCCTACGAGCAGTACTTC CASSEARLITSYEQYF
TRBJ2-3 TRBD1 NA TRBV20-1 TGCAGTGCTATTGTCGGGACAGCGAGCACAGATACGCAGTATTTT CSAIVGTASTDTQYF
TRBJ2-5 TRBD2 NA TRBV12-3/TRBV12-4 TGTGCCAGCAGTTTGATAGCGGGAGGGCGGGAGATCCAGTACTTC CASSLIAGGREIQYF
TRBJ1-2 TRBD1 NA TRBV3-1 TGTGCCAGCAGCCAAAGGACAGGGACGGATGGCTACACCTTC CASSQRTGTDGYTF
TRBJ2-5 NA NA TRBV3-1 TGTGCCAGCAGCCAAGTAACAGGCGCTACCTTTAGTCTTCGAGAGACCCAGTACTTC CASSQVTGATFSLRETQYF
TRBJ1-1 TRBD1 NA TRBV6-5 TGTGCCAGCACCCGACAGGGGAGGAACACTGAAGCTTTCTTT CASTRQGRNTEAFF
TRBJ2-3 TRBD1 few TRBV7-9 TGTGCCAGCAGATCGCGGACAGGTAGCACAGATACGCAGTATTTT CASRSRTGSTDTQYF
TRBJ2-2 TRBD2 NA TRBV5-1 TGCGCCAGCAGCTTGGCAGCGGGGATTAACACCGGGGAGCTGTTTTTT CASSLAAGINTGELFF
TRBJ2-1 NA many TRBV10-3 TGTGCCATCAGTGACGGGACTCAAACCAATGAGCAGTTCTTC CAISDGTQTNEQFF
TRBJ2-5 TRBD2 NA TRBV20-1 TGCAGTGCTAGAAGGGCCGGGGGGTGGGGAGAGACCCAGTACTTC CSARRAGGWGETQYF
TRBJ1-1 NA few TRBV6-5 TGTGCCAGCAGTTACTCGAGGATCGACACTGAAGCTTTCTTT CASSYSRIDTEAFF